The clone carrying this T cell receptor (beta chain) was counted at least ten times. Its antigen is not identified. TCRdb re-called the 5' RACE reads through MiXCR, storing one row per CDR3 protein. The sample lists 340,000 or so distinct CDR3 sequences; roughly 13% were seen once. The record originates from a study of T-cell memory formation after mild COVID-19. Trimming removed 5 bases from V and 6 bases from J, with 9 bases in between. The CDR3 length is 12 residues. Looked up from germline, CDR1 is SGHTA and CDR2 is FQGNSA. Study results and limitations: Cross-reactive memory seemingly joined, as some responding clones were found in pre-infection memory.

The chain links TRBV7-2 to TRBJ2-3; D possibly matches TRBD1 or TRBD2 (5 bases each). The source material was PBMCs or a T cell subset sorted from them (not recorded which). The sequence came from a man aged 18 to 29 who had mild COVID-19 (a few samples of this study predate the infection). Cell type and time point are not known. The CDR3 DNA sequence: TGTGCCAGCAGCCCAGAGGGGGATACGCAGTATTTT. Protein product: CASSPEGDTQYF.